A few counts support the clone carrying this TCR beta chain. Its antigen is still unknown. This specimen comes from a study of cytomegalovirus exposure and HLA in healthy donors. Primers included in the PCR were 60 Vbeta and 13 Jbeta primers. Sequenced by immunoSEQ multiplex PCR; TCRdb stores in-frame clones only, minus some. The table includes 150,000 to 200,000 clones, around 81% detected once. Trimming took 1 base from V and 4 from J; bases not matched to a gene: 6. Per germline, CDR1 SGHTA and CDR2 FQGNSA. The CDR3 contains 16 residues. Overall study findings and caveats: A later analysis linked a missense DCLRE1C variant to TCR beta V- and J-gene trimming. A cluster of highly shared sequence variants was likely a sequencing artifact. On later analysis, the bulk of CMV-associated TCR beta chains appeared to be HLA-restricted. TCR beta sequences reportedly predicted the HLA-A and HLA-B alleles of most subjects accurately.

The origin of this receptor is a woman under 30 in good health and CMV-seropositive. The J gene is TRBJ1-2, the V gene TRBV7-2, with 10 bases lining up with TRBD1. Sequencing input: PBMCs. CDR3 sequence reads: CASSLGVWDRGYGYTF. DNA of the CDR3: TGTGCCAGCAGCTTAGGAGTGTGGGACAGGGGCTATGGCTACACCTTC.